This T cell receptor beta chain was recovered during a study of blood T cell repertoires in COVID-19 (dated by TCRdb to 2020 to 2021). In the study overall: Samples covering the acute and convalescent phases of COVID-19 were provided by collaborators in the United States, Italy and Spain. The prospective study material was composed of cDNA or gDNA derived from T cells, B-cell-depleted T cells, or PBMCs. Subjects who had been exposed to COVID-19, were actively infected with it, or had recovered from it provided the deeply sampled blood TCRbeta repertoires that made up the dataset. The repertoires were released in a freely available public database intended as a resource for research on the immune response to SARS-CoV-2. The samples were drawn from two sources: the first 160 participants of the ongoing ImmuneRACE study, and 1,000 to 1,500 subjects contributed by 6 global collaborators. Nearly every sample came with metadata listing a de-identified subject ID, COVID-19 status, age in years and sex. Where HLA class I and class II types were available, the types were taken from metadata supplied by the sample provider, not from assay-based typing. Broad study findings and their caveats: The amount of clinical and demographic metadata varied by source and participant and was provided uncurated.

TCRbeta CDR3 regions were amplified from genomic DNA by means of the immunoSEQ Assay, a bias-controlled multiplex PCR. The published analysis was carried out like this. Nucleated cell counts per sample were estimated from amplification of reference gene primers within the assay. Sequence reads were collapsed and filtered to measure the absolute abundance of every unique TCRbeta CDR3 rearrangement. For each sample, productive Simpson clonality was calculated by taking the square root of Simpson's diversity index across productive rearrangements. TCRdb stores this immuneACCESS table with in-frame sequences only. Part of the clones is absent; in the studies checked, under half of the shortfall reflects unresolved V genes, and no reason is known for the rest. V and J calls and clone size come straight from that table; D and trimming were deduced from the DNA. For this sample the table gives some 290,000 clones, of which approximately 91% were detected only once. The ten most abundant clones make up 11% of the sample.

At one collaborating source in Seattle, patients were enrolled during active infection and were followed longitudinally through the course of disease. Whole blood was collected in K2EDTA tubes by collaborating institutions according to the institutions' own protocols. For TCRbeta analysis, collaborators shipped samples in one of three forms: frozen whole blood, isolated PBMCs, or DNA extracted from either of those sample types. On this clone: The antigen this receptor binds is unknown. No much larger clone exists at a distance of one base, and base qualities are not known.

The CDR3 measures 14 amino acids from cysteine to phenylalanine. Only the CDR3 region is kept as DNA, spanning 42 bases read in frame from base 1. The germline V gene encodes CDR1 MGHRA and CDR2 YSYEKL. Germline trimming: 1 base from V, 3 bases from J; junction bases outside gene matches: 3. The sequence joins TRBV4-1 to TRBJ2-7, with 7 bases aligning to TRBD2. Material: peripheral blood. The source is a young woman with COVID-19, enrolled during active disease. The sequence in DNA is TGCGCCAGCAGCCAAGCCGGACTAGTCTACGAGCAGTACTTC. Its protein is CASSQAGLVYEQYF.